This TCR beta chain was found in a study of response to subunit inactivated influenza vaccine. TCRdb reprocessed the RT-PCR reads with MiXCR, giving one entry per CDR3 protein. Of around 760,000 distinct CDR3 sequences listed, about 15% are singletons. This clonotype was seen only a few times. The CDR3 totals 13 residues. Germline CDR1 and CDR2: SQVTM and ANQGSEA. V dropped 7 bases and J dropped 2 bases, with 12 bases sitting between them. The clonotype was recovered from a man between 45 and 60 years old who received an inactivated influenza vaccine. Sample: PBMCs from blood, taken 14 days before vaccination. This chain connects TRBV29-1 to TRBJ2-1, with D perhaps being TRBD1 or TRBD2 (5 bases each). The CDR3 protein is CSAVPGPYNEQFF. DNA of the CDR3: TGCAGCGCCGTTCCGGGACCCTACAATGAGCAGTTCTTC.